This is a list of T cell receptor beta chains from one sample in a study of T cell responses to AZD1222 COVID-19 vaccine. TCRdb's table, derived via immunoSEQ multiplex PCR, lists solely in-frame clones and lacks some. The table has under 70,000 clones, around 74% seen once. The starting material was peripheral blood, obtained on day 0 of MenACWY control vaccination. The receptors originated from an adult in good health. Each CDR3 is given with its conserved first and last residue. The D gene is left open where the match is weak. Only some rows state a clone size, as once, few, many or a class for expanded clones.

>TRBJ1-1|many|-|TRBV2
CASSEGFTEAFF
TGTGCCAGCAGTGAGGGGTTCACTGAAGCTTTCTTT
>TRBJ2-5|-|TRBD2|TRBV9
CASSVAIAGGQETQYF
TGTGCCAGCAGCGTAGCTATAGCGGGTGGACAAGAGACCCAGTACTTC
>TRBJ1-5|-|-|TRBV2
CASSDFHPAFGNQPQHF
TGTGCCAGCAGTGACTTTCATCCGGCTTTTGGCAATCAGCCCCAGCATTTT
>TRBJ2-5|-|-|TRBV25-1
CASSEPAGGETQYF
TGTGCCAGCAGTGAACCAGCGGGTGGAGAGACCCAGTACTTC
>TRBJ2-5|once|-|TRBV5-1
CASSGNGPEETQYF
TGCGCCAGCAGCGGGAACGGACCGGAAGAGACCCAGTACTTC
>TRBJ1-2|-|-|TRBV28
CASSLGLNYGYTF
TGTGCCAGCAGTTTAGGTTTAAACTATGGCTACACCTTC
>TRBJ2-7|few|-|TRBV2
CASSGRGGGEQYF
TGTGCCAGCAGTGGCCGGGGAGGAGGCGAGCAGTACTTC
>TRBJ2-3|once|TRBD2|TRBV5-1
CASRRSGGTDTQYF
TGCGCCAGCAGGCGTAGCGGGGGGACAGATACGCAGTATTTT
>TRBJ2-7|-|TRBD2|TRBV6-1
CASSEGAAGGEQYF
TGTGCCAGCAGTGAAGGAGCGGCGGGGGGCGAGCAGTACTTC
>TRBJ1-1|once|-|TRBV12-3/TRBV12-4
CASSAILNTEAFF
TGTGCCAGCAGTGCCATATTGAACACTGAAGCTTTCTTT
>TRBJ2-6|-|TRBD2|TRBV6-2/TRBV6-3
CASSTGLAGSISGANVLTF
TGTGCCAGCAGTACGGGACTAGCGGGGTCAATCTCTGGGGCCAACGTCCTGACTTTC
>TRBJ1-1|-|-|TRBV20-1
CSAPGGTEAFF
TGCAGTGCTCCTGGGGGCACTGAAGCTTTCTTT
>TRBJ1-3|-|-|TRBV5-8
CASSLVSSGNTIYF
TGTGCCAGCAGCTTGGTCAGCTCTGGAAACACCATATATTTT
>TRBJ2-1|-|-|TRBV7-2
CASSSPQGYEQFF
TGTGCCAGCAGCTCCCCTCAGGGCTATGAGCAGTTCTTC
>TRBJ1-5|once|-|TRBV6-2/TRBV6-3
CASSLGTNQPQHF
TGTGCCAGCAGCCTAGGGACTAATCAGCCCCAGCATTTT
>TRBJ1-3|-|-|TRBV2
CASRESRGNTIYF
TGTGCCAGCAGAGAAAGTAGGGGAAACACCATATATTTT
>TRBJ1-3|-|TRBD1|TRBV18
CASSGQTGNTIYF
TGTGCCAGCTCGGGACAGACTGGAAACACCATATATTTT
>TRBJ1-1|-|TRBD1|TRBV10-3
CAISRDRWNTEAFF
TGTGCCATCAGTCGGGACAGGTGGAACACTGAAGCTTTCTTT
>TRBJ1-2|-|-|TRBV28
CASSPGRGYTF
TGTGCCAGCAGCCCGGGTAGAGGCTACACCTTC
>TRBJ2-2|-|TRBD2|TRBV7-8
CASRGGSGREDGELFF
TGTGCCAGCAGAGGAGGTAGCGGGAGGGAGGACGGGGAGCTGTTTTTT
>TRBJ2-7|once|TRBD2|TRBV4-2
CASSQEGSGGHYEQYF
TGTGCCAGCAGCCAAGAAGGCAGCGGGGGGCATTACGAGCAGTACTTC
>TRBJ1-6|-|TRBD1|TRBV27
CASRPGTVGHYNSPLHF
TGTGCCAGCAGACCCGGGACAGTAGGCCACTATAATTCACCCCTCCACTTT
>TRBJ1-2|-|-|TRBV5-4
CASSLAGTRNYGYTF
TGTGCCAGCAGCTTGGCCGGCACTCGAAACTATGGCTACACCTTC
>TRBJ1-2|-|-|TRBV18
CASSPEGTYGYTF
TGTGCCAGCTCACCAGAGGGGACCTATGGCTACACCTTC
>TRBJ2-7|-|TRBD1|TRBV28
CASSPQGYSYEQYF
TGTGCCAGCAGCCCACAGGGGTACTCCTACGAGCAGTACTTC
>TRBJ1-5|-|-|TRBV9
CASSVVPNQPQHF
TGTGCCAGCAGCGTAGTCCCCAATCAGCCCCAGCATTTT
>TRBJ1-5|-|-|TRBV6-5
CASGITGSNQPQHF
TGTGCCAGCGGGATTACAGGTTCCAATCAGCCCCAGCATTTT
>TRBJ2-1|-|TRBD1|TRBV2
CASSDTGGSYNEQFF
TGTGCCAGCAGCGACACAGGGGGCTCCTACAATGAGCAGTTCTTC
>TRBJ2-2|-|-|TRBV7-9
CASSPGVMNTGELFF
TGTGCCAGCAGCCCAGGGGTCATGAACACCGGGGAGCTGTTTTTT
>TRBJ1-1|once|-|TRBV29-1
CSVAWGYTEAFF
TGCAGCGTTGCGTGGGGGTACACTGAAGCTTTCTTT
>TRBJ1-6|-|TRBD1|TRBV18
CASSTSYDRGNSPLHF
TGTGCCAGCTCAACATCCTATGACAGGGGCAATTCACCCCTCCACTTT
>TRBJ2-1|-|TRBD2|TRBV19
CASRERGGSGYNEQFF
TGTGCCAGTAGAGAGCGGGGGGGCTCGGGTTACAATGAGCAGTTCTTC
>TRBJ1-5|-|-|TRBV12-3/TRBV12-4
CASSFGEGPQHF
TGTGCCAGCAGTTTCGGGGAGGGGCCCCAGCATTTT
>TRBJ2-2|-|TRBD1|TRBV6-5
CASLDRAGTGELFF
TGTGCCAGCTTAGACAGGGCGGGCACCGGGGAGCTGTTTTTT
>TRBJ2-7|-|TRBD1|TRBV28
CASRTQGLEQYF
TGTGCCAGCAGGACACAGGGGCTCGAGCAGTACTTC
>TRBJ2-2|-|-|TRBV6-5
CASRENGELFF
TGTGCCAGCAGAGAGAACGGGGAGCTGTTTTTT
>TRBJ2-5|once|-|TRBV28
CASSPTQTSQETQYF
TGTGCCAGCAGTCCAACCCAAACCTCACAAGAGACCCAGTACTTC
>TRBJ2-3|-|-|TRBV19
CASSPSRTDTQYF
TGTGCCAGTAGTCCCTCCCGCACAGATACGCAGTATTTT
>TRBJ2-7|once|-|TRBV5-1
CASSLGVQGYEQYF
TGCGCCAGCAGCTTGGGGGTACAGGGATACGAGCAGTACTTC
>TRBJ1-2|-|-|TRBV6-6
CASSGIGGYGYTF
TGTGCCAGCAGTGGGATTGGGGGCTATGGCTACACCTTC
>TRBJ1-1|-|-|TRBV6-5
CASRDQLGTEAFF
TGTGCCAGCAGGGACCAGCTGGGCACTGAAGCTTTCTTT
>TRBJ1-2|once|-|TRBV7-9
CASSDGQREAYGYTF
TGTGCCAGCAGCGACGGACAGCGTGAAGCCTATGGCTACACCTTC
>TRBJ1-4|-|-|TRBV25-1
CASSEAGLGNEKLFF
TGTGCCAGCAGTGAGGCAGGGCTGGGTAATGAAAAACTGTTTTTT
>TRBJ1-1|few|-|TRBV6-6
CASSDRGNTEAFF
TGTGCCAGCAGTGACCGCGGAAACACTGAAGCTTTCTTT
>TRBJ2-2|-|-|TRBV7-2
CASSLAVEPGELFF
TGTGCCAGCAGCTTAGCTGTGGAACCCGGGGAGCTGTTTTTT
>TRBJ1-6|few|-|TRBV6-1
CASSEVDVRSPLHF
TGTGCCAGCAGTGAAGTCGACGTCCGTTCACCCCTCCACTTT
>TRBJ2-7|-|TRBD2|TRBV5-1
CASSSRTSGYEQYF
TGCGCCAGCAGCTCAAGGACTAGCGGGTACGAGCAGTACTTC
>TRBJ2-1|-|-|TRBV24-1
CATSDWTAPKQFF
TGTGCCACCAGTGATTGGACAGCCCCTAAGCAGTTCTTC
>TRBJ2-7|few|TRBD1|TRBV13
CASSLRGTGGTYEQYF
TGTGCCAGCAGCCTGCGGGGGACAGGGGGGACCTACGAGCAGTACTTC